These T cell receptor beta chains were read from a single sample in a study of human T cells and chemical hapten exposure. MiXCR, applied by TCRdb to the RACE reads, yields one record per CDR3 protein. The sample carries under 100,000 distinct CDR3 sequences, approximately 11% recorded once. The sequences come from whole blood, collected in connection with sensitization to the hapten diphenylcyclopropenone (DPC). The receptor set was obtained from a woman aged 45-59 years with alopecia areata. Some clones in this sample may be carry-over from other donors' samples. CDR3s include the opening cysteine and the closing phenylalanine or tryptophan. Fields, in order: V gene, clone size, J gene, D gene, CDR3 DNA, CDR3 protein. A D gene is named only where the DNA matches it firmly. Part of the rows lack a size; the others show once, few, many or a class for expanded clones.

TRBV15	many	TRBJ1-4	-	TGTGCCACCAGCAGAGCACTGCCCGCTAATGAAAAACTGTTTTTT	CATSRALPANEKLFF
TRBV7-9	many	TRBJ2-5	-	TGTGCCAGCAGCTCCGGACAGACCCCTCTAGAGACCCAGTACTTC	CASSSGQTPLETQYF
TRBV28	many	TRBJ2-7	TRBD2	TGTGCCAGCAGCCCGCACGGGACTAGCGGGTACTACGAGCAGTACTTC	CASSPHGTSGYYEQYF
TRBV29-1	-	TRBJ2-1	-	TGCAGCGTTGCCCTCCAGGAGACCTCCTACAATGAGCAGTTCTTC	CSVALQETSYNEQFF
TRBV30	-	TRBJ2-5	-	TGTGCCTGGAGCGTGGGGAGAAGACGAGAGACCCAGTACTTC	CAWSVGRRRETQYF
TRBV7-2	few	TRBJ1-3	-	TGTGCCAGCAGCTTAGATTGGGGTTCTGGAAACACCATATATTTT	CASSLDWGSGNTIYF
TRBV6-6	many	TRBJ2-1	TRBD2	TGTGCCAGCAGTCCCCGAGCGGGAGGTACCTACAATGAGCAGTTCTTC	CASSPRAGGTYNEQFF
TRBV7-6	-	TRBJ2-1	TRBD1	TGTGCCAGCAGCTTAGAGGCAGGGGGCCTTTTTTACAATGAGCAGTTCTTC	CASSLEAGGLFYNEQFF
TRBV11-2	many	TRBJ2-1	TRBD2	TGTGCCAGCAGCTTAAAGACTAGCGGGTACAATGAGCAGTTCTTC	CASSLKTSGYNEQFF
TRBV30	-	TRBJ1-1	-	TGTGCCTGGAGTCTTGGGGGGATAAGGGACACTGAAGCTTTCTTT	CAWSLGGIRDTEAFF
TRBV6-2/TRBV6-3	many	TRBJ2-1	TRBD2	TGTGCCAGCAGTCACCACAGGGCTAGCGGGAATGAGCAGTTCTTC	CASSHHRASGNEQFF
TRBV6-6	many	TRBJ2-3	-	TGTGCCAGTCTCGAGGCGGGACGCACAGATACGCAGTATTTT	CASLEAGRTDTQYF
TRBV28	few	TRBJ2-7	TRBD1	TGTGCCACCTACCCTTGGGGGTTGGGACAGCCCTTCTACGAGCAGTACTTC	CATYPWGLGQPFYEQYF
TRBV7-2	many	TRBJ1-5	TRBD1	TGTGCCAGCAGCTCCTACAGGGGTAAGCCCCAGCATTTT	CASSSYRGKPQHF
TRBV18	many	TRBJ1-1	-	TGTGCCAGCTCACAAAATACGGGGAACACTGAAGCTTTCTTT	CASSQNTGNTEAFF
TRBV5-1	few	TRBJ2-1	-	TGCGCCAGCAGCTTGGAAGTTTCCTACAATGAGCAGTTCTTC	CASSLEVSYNEQFF
TRBV14	many	TRBJ2-7	-	TGTGCCAGCAGCCAAGGATGGGAGGGACAGCCAACCTACGAGCAGTACTTC	CASSQGWEGQPTYEQYF
TRBV7-8	-	TRBJ2-7	-	TGTGCCAGCAGCCCAGTCGGGACTCGCTACGAGCAGTACTTC	CASSPVGTRYEQYF
TRBV30	-	TRBJ2-3	TRBD2	TGTGCCTGGAGTGTACCCCCTGGCGGGAGGGCCGTAGATACGCAGTATTTT	CAWSVPPGGRAVDTQYF
TRBV18	-	TRBJ1-1	-	TGTGCCAGCTCACCAGGGATGAACACTGAAGCTTTCTTT	CASSPGMNTEAFF
TRBV5-1	-	TRBJ2-2	TRBD2	TGCGCCAGCAGCTTGGCCCTAGCGGGGAACACCGGGGAGCTGTTTTTT	CASSLALAGNTGELFF
TRBV18	-	TRBJ1-2	-	TGTGCCAGCTCACCGGCGAGGGCGGAAAACTATGGCTACACCTTC	CASSPARAENYGYTF
TRBV11-3	few	TRBJ2-1	-	TGTGCCAGCAGCCCCCAGGCTGGCGGAGTCTACAATGAGCAGTTCTTC	CASSPQAGGVYNEQFF
TRBV6-2/TRBV6-3	-	TRBJ1-1	-	TGTGCCAGCAGTTGGTATAAGACTGAAGCTTTCTTT	CASSWYKTEAFF
TRBV6-2/TRBV6-3	many	TRBJ1-4	TRBD1	TGTGCCAGCAGGCCCTCAGGGGGCCGCATTGAAAAACTGTTTTTT	CASRPSGGRIEKLFF
TRBV5-1	many	TRBJ2-7	-	TGCGCCAGCAGCTTGGCAGGGGGGGCCTACGAGCAGTACTTC	CASSLAGGAYEQYF
TRBV11-2	many	TRBJ2-1	-	TGTGCCAGCAGCTTAGTCCTGGTGGGAGAGAGGAATGAGCAGTTCTTC	CASSLVLVGERNEQFF